The rows below give T cell receptor beta chains drawn from one sample of a study of blood T cell repertoires in COVID-19. Data came from immunoSEQ multiplex PCR; TCRdb stores just in-frame clones and leaves some out. The profile covers 230,000 or so clones, with 89% appearing a single time and about 4.6% taken by the ten largest. Material: peripheral blood. These receptors all stem from a middle-aged woman who had recovered from COVID-19. Both conserved end residues are part of each CDR3. The D gene is left open where the match is weak. Not every row has a clone size; where given, it reads once, few, many or a size class.

>TRBJ2-2|TRBV7-4|15|.|.
CASTPGQTNTGELFF
TGTGCCAGCACCCCCGGACAAACGAACACCGGGGAGCTGTTTTTT
>TRBJ2-7|TRBV29-1|14|.|TRBD1
CSVVRDRAGYEQYF
TGCAGCGTGGTCCGGGACAGGGCGGGCTACGAGCAGTACTTC
>TRBJ1-1|TRBV28|15|.|.
CASSLSTLVNTEAFF
TGTGCCAGCAGTTTATCTACCCTCGTTAACACTGAAGCTTTCTTT
>TRBJ1-1|TRBV6-5|14|once|.
CAHGQIPMNTEAFF
TGTGCCCATGGACAAATACCGATGAACACTGAAGCTTTCTTT
>TRBJ2-2|TRBV9|16|.|.
CASSPTPSPASGELFF
TGTGCCAGCAGCCCCACTCCCTCCCCTGCTAGCGGGGAGCTGTTTTTT
>TRBJ2-3|TRBV3-1/TRBV3-2|16|.|TRBD2
CASSQGLAGSTDTQYF
TGTGCCAGCAGCCAAGGTCTAGCGGGGAGCACAGATACGCAGTATTTT
>TRBJ2-5|TRBV28|19|.|TRBD2
CASSQVPGLAGASSETQYF
TGTGCCAGCAGTCAAGTCCCGGGACTAGCGGGGGCATCGTCCGAGACCCAGTACTTC
>TRBJ2-5|TRBV9|15|.|TRBD2
CASSVGLAGEETQYF
TGTGCCAGCAGCGTAGGACTAGCGGGGGAAGAGACCCAGTACTTC
>TRBJ1-2|TRBV21-1|17|.|.
CASSKQNRERVFHGYTF
TGTGCCAGCAGCAAACAAAACCGGGAACGGGTATTCCATGGCTACACCTTC
>TRBJ1-5|TRBV12-5|18|.|TRBD1
CASGYILSGQGGYQPQHF
TGTGCTAGTGGTTACATACTCTCGGGACAGGGTGGTTATCAGCCCCAGCATTTT
>TRBJ1-2|TRBV27|14|once|.
CASSLSDSRELYTF
TGTGCCAGCAGTTTATCCGACAGTCGTGAACTCTACACCTTC
>TRBJ1-4|TRBV24-1|13|.|.
CATSGSANEKLFF
TGTGCCACATCAGGTTCCGCTAATGAAAAACTGTTTTTT
>TRBJ1-5|TRBV19|12|.|.
CASSIQAGPQHF
TGTGCCAGTAGTATACAGGCTGGGCCCCAGCATTTT
>TRBJ2-1|TRBV9|16|.|TRBD2
CASSSTGTSVNNEQFF
TGTGCCAGCAGCTCTACCGGGACTAGCGTTAACAATGAGCAGTTCTTC
>TRBJ1-2|TRBV19|12|.|.
CASSRVLRGYTF
TGTGCCAGTAGTCGAGTCCTCCGCGGCTACACCTTC
>TRBJ2-3|TRBV1|17|.|.
CTSSQDFKRGGKDTQYF
TGCACCAGCAGCCAAGATTTTAAGCGGGGGGGGAAAGATACGCAGTATTTT
>TRBJ1-1|TRBV27|12|.|.
CASSFRGSEAFF
TGTGCCAGCAGTTTCAGGGGTTCTGAAGCTTTCTTT
>TRBJ1-5|TRBV7-9|18|.|TRBD1
CASSRSGTGDNSNQPQHF
TGTGCCAGCAGCAGATCCGGGACAGGCGACAATAGCAATCAGCCCCAGCATTTT
>TRBJ2-7|TRBV1|14|.|.
CTRRLAGQTYEQYF
TGCACCAGACGACTAGCGGGTCAAACTTACGAGCAGTACTTC
>TRBJ1-2|TRBV19|14|.|TRBD1
CASSDRGRNEGYTF
TGTGCCAGTAGCGACAGGGGGAGGAATGAAGGCTACACCTTC
>TRBJ2-1|TRBV6-5|13|.|.
CASSPGLYNEQFF
TGTGCCAGCAGCCCCGGACTTTACAATGAGCAGTTCTTC
>TRBJ2-6|TRBV19|16|.|TRBD1
CASSATGGSGANVLTF
TGTGCCAGTAGTGCCACAGGGGGCTCTGGGGCCAACGTCCTGACTTTC